This T cell receptor beta chain was sequenced in a study of T-cell memory formation after mild COVID-19. Overall study context: Among the donors, TCR clusters were largely specific to each donor.

With constant-segment primers, 5'RACE yielded cDNA libraries of TCR alpha and TCR beta that carried sample barcodes and UMIs. TCRdb reprocessed the 5' RACE reads via MiXCR and lists one record per CDR3 protein. The sample shows 85,000 to 120,000 distinct CDR3 sequences, about 17% of them seen only once. V was cut by 5 bases and J by 0 bases, with 9 bases left in between. Germline assignment: CDR1 MGHRA and CDR2 YSYEKL. This CDR3 contains 14 residues. General study points: The pre-infection memory compartment contained some responding clones, suggesting cross-reactive memory joined. CD4+ contracting clones lay mainly in CM and EM, CD8+ ones in EMRA.

This clonotype was recorded a few times. Its cognate antigen is unknown. The TCR comes from an adult woman who had mild COVID-19 (a few samples of this study predate the infection). Cell type and time point are not known. The V call is TRBV4-1, the J call TRBJ2-3; D possibly corresponds to TRBD1 (5 bases). Sequenced material: PBMCs or a T cell subset sorted from them (not recorded which). The CDR3: CASSFDSSTDTQYF. The CDR3 region has the DNA TGCGCCAGCAGCTTCGACAGTAGCACAGATACGCAGTATTTT.